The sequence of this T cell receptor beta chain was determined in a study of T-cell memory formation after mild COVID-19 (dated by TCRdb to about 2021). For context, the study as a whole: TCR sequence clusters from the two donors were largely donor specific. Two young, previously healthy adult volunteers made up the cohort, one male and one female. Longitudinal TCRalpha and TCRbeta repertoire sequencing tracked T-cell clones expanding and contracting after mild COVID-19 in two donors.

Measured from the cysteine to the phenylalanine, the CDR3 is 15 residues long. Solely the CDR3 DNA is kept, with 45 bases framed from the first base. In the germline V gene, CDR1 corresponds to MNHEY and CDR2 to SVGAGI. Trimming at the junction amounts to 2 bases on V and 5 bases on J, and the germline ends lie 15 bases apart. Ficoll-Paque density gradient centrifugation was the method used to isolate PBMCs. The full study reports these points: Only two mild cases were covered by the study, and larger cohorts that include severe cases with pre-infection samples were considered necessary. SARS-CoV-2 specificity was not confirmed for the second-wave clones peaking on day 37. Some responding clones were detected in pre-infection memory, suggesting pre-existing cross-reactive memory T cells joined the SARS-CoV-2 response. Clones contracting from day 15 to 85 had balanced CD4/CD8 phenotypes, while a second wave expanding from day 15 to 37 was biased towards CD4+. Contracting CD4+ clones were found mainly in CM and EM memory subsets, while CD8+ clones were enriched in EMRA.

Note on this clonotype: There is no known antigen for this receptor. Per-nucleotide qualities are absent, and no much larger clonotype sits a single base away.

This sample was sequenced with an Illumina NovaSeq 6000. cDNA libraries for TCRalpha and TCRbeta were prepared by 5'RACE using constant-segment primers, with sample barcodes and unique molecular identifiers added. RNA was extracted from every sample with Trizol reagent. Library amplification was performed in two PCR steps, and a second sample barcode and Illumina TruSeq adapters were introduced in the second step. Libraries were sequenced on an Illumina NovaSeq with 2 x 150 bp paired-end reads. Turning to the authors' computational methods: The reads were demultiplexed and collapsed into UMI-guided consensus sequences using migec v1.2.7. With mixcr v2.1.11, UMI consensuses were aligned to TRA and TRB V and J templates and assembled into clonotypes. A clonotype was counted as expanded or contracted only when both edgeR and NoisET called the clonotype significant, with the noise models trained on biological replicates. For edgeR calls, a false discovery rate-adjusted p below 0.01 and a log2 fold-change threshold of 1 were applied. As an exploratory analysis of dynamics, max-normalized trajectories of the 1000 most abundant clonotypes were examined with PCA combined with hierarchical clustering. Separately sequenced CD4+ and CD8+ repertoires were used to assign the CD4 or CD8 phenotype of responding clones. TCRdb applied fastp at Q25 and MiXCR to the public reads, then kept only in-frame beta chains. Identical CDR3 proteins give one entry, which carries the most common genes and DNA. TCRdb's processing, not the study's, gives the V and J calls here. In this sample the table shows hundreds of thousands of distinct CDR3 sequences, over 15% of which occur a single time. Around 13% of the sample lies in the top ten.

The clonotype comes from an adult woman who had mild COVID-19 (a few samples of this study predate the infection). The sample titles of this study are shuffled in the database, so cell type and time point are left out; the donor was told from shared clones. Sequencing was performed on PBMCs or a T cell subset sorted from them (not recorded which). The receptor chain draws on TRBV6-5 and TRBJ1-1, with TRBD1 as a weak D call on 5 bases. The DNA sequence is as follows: TGTGCCAGCAGTTACCGGGACCACCCAGGAACTGAAGCTTTCTTT. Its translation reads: CASSYRDHPGTEAFF.